These 8 T cell receptor beta chains were all obtained from the same sample, sequenced in a study of T cell responses to AZD1222 COVID-19 vaccine. TCRdb's copy holds only in-frame clones and misses some; the assay was immunoSEQ multiplex PCR. The sample contains 130,000 or so clones, around 84% of which appear only once. This specimen was peripheral blood, taken on day 0 of AZD1222 vaccination. The receptors shown here come from an adult in good health.

The CDR3 reads CASSREGLAGVGEQFF. The CDR3 bases are TGTGCCAGCAGCCGAGAAGGACTAGCGGGAGTTGGTGAGCAGTTCTTC. The rearrangement links TRBV5-4 to TRBJ2-1, with TRBD2 matching over 13 bases. V trimming: 4 bases; J trimming: 9 bases; junction bases outside the gene matches: 10. Germline values: CDR1 SGHNT, CDR2 YYREEE (reference sequence). The CDR3 covers 16 residues. Full variable domain (missing parts from reference TRBV5-4 and TRBJ2-1): ETGVTQSPTHLIKTRGQQVTLRCSSQSGHNTVSWYQQALGQGPQFIFQYYREEENGRGNFPPRFSGLQFPNYSSELNVNALELDDSALYLCASSREGLAGVGEQFFGPGTRLTVL.

The rearrangement uses TRBV7-2 and TRBJ2-7; 8 nucleotides match TRBD2. This CDR3 comprises 13 residues. Germline CDR1 reads SGHTA; CDR2 reads FQGNSA. Trimming cost V 2 bases and J 3 bases; bases outside gene matches: 0. The CDR3 bases are TGTGCCAGCAGCTTACTAGCGGGCTACGAGCAGTACTTC. Encoded protein: CASSLLAGYEQYF.

The rearrangement links TRBV3-1 (or the pseudogene TRBV3-2) to TRBJ2-1, with 10 bases lining up with TRBD2. Trimming removed 1 base from V and 5 bases from J; junction bases left unmatched: 2. The germline CDR1 and CDR2 sequences are LGHDT and YNNKEL (reference sequence). The CDR3 is made up of 15 amino acids. The CDR3 DNA follows: TGTGCCAGCAGCCAAGCTAGCGGGAGTAACAATGAGCAGTTCTTC. It codes for CASSQASGSNNEQFF.

A few counts support this clone. This chain uses TRBV6-1 with TRBJ2-2, with D uncertain. Germline V gene data show CDR1 as MNHNS and CDR2 as SASEGT. The length of the CDR3 is 17 residues. V dropped 0 bases and J dropped 4 bases, with 15 bases sitting between them. DNA for the CDR3: TGTGCCAGCAGTGAAGCGCTATATAAAATCCGCACCGGGGAGCTGTTTTTT. This sequence encodes CASSEALYKIRTGELFF.

This chain joins TRBV5-4 and TRBJ1-6; perhaps TRBD1 as D (5 bases). The germline CDR1 and CDR2 sequences are SGHNT and YYREEE (reference sequence). Deletions cut 1 base from V and 9 bases from J, with 11 bases between. The length of the CDR3 is 14 residues. The CDR3 sequence is CASSLNWGSSPLHF. The CDR3 coding sequence is TGTGCCAGCAGCTTGAACTGGGGCAGTTCACCCCTCCACTTT.

This chain connects TRBV5-5 to TRBJ1-6, with D tentatively TRBD1 (6 bases). The CDR3 covers 14 residues. The germline V gene has CDR1 SGHKS and CDR2 YYEKEE (reference sequence). The V end was cut by 0 bases, the J end by 9 bases, with 10 bases between. Written as DNA, the CDR3 is TGTGCCAGCAGCTTGGGCAGGGGAGTTTCACCCCTCCACTTT. Translation: CASSLGRGVSPLHF.

The chain recombines TRBV9 with TRBJ2-5; perhaps D is TRBD1 or TRBD2 (5 bases each). CDR3 length: 16 residues. Trimming left V 0 bases short and J 5 bases short, with 17 bases between. Germline V gene lookup returns CDR1 SGDLS and CDR2 YYNGEE. This CDR3 reads CASSVGDASLGETQYF. The CDR3 DNA follows: TGTGCCAGCAGCGTAGGGGACGCCTCCCTCGGGGAGACCCAGTACTTC.

This clone has only one observation. The gene calls are TRBV7-9 and TRBJ2-1; 12 nucleotides agree with TRBD2. Per germline, CDR1 SEHNR and CDR2 FQNEAQ (reference sequence). The junction had 8 bases not matched to a gene; V was cut back by 4 bases and J by 4 bases. CDR3 size: 17 residues. The CDR3 sequence: CASSSLTSGGLYNEQFF. DNA for the CDR3: TGTGCCAGCAGCTCTCTGACTAGCGGGGGCCTGTACAATGAGCAGTTCTTC.